This entry lists 10 T cell receptor beta chains sequenced from one sample in a study of cytomegalovirus exposure and HLA in healthy donors. The PCR had 60 Vbeta and 13 Jbeta primers. Some clones are missing from TCRdb's copy, which holds only in-frame ones; the method was immunoSEQ multiplex PCR. Of about 180,000 clones listed, 84% were seen once; the top ten hold 0.38%. Sequencing was carried out using PBMCs. The receptors shown here come from a boy younger than 10 in good health and CMV-seronegative.

The chain carries TRBV18 and TRBJ2-5, with D possibly TRBD2 on 6 matching bases. The CDR3 has 14 residues. V was clipped by 6 bases and J by 4 bases, with 15 bases between them. Germline V lookup: CDR1 KGHSH, CDR2 LQKENI. The CDR3 DNA reads as TGTGCCAGCTCTAGGGCCCCCGGGGGAGAGACCCAGTACTTC. Amino acid sequence: CASSRAPGGETQYF.

This chain joins TRBV5-1 and TRBJ1-4, with 9 nucleotides matching TRBD1. After removal of 0 bases from V and 5 bases from J, the junction contained 2 bases not matched to a gene. The germline CDR1 and CDR2 sequences are SGHRS and YFSETQ. The CDR3 sequence is 15 residues long. In DNA form, the CDR3 reads TGCGCCAGCAGCTTGGGGGACAGGGTCAATGAAAAACTGTTTTTT. Translating it yields CASSLGDRVNEKLFF.

The chain combines TRBV7-9 with TRBJ2-5; no clear D gene. CDR1 is SEHNR, CDR2 FQNEAQ, per germline (reference sequence). The CDR3 loop spans 13 amino acids. Between the trimmed V and J ends, which lost 5 bases and 5 bases, there was a span of 12 bases. CDR3 DNA sequence: TGTGCCAGCAGCCCCCCTAGACGGGAGACCCAGTACTTC. Translated: CASSPPRRETQYF.

The rearrangement joins TRBV7-8 to TRBJ2-5; 7 bases are shared with TRBD1. CDR3 size: 16 residues. Trimming removed 4 bases from V and 7 bases from J; junction bases left unmatched: 15. The germline V gene encodes CDR1 SGHVS and CDR2 FQNEAQ. CDR3 in amino acids: CASSSLDRDRKWTQYF. CDR3 nucleotide sequence: TGTGCCAGCAGCTCCCTCGACAGGGACCGAAAATGGACCCAGTACTTC.

The CDR3 DNA reads TGTGCCAGCAGCAAACAGGGATCGAACACTGAAGCTTTCTTT. This translates into CASSKQGSNTEAFF. This chain joins TRBV11-1 and TRBJ1-1, with a tentative D call TRBD1 (6 bases). The CDR3 consists of 14 residues. V was pared by 5 bases and J by 1 base, with 11 bases between. Germline CDR1 and CDR2: SGHAT and FQDESV (reference sequence).

The chain carries TRBV6-5 and TRBJ2-1; TRBD1 agrees at 7 bases. J gave up 7 bases and V 4 bases, and 4 bases lay outside the gene matches. Per germline, CDR1 MNHEY and CDR2 SVGAGI. This CDR3 is 13 amino acids long. The CDR3 bases are TGTGCCAGCAGTTTTGGGGACAGAAATGAGCAGTTCTTC. This gives the protein CASSFGDRNEQFF.

This sequence joins TRBV5-1 and TRBJ1-1, with 7 bases that match TRBD1. CDR3 size: 15 residues. J was trimmed by 0 bases and V by 5 bases; bases with no gene match: 7. Germline values: CDR1 SGHRS, CDR2 YFSETQ. CDR3 amino acids: CASRVEGAMNTEAFF. Here the CDR3 DNA reads TGCGCCAGCAGGGTTGAGGGGGCAATGAACACTGAAGCTTTCTTT. The full variable domain, completed using reference TRBV5-1 and TRBJ1-1, is KAGVTQTPRYLIKTRGQQVTLSCSPISGHRSVSWYQQTPGQGLQFLFEYFSETQRNKGNFPGRFSGRQFSNSRSEMNVSTLELGDSALYLCASRVEGAMNTEAFFGQGTRLTVV.

The CDR3 DNA reads as TGTGCCAGCAGCTCCGTGGCCATACCCTACGAGCAGTACTTC. It encodes CASSSVAIPYEQYF. The chain carries TRBV5-6 and TRBJ2-7; D not certain. Between the trimmed V and J ends, which lost 3 bases and 2 bases, there was a span of 12 bases. CDR3 length equals 14 residues. Germline CDR1 SGHDT, CDR2 YYEEEE. Using reference TRBV5-6 and TRBJ2-7 for the parts outside the CDR3, the full variable domain is DAGVTQSPTHLIKTRGQQVTLRCSPKSGHDTVSWYQQALGQGPQFIFQYYEEEERQRGNFPDRFSGHQFPNYSSELNVNALLLGDSALYLCASSSVAIPYEQYFGPGTRLTVT.

The chain employs TRBV2 and TRBJ1-1, with TRBD1 identical over 8 bases. CDR1 is SNHLY and CDR2 is FYNNEI in the germline V gene. This CDR3 has 13 amino acids. Trimming took 6 bases from V and 6 from J; bases not matched to a gene: 6. Written as DNA, the CDR3 is TGTGCCAGCAGAGACAGGGGTTGGGCTGAAGCTTTCTTT. Translated: CASRDRGWAEAFF.

The genes are TRBV28 and TRBJ2-7; 9 bases line up with TRBD2. Germline V CDR1 and CDR2: MDHEN, SYDVKM. Losses at the gene ends were 7 bases for V and 4 bases for J; bases not matched to a gene: 8. CDR3 size: 14 residues. The CDR3 reads CASNEAGGAYEQYF. CDR3 sequence (DNA): TGTGCCAGCAATGAAGCGGGAGGAGCATACGAGCAGTACTTC.